This TCR beta chain emerged from a study of blood T cell repertoires in COVID-19. The method was immunoSEQ multiplex PCR; TCRdb's version includes in-frame clones alone and lacks a portion of them. The repertoire consists of around 120,000 clones, with 90% occurring once and the leading ten covering 3.8%. The sequenced sample was peripheral blood. The sequence was obtained from a woman aged 55-75 years with COVID-19, enrolled during active disease.

The CDR3 region has the DNA TGTGCCAGCAGCACCGGGACAGGGGTGGTTGAAGCTTTCTTT. Its translation: CASSTGTGVVEAFF. The gene calls are TRBV28 and TRBJ1-1; 10 bases map to TRBD1. The CDR3 covers 14 residues. V trimming: 6 bases; J trimming: 7 bases; junction bases outside the gene matches: 8. Germline V gene sequence: CDR1 MDHEN, CDR2 SYDVKM.